Given below is one T cell receptor (beta chain) in context. Its antigen is unidentified. Primers included in the PCR were 60 Vbeta and 13 Jbeta primers. TCRdb's copy holds only in-frame clones and misses some; the assay was immunoSEQ multiplex PCR. Counted here are under 200,000 clones, roughly 80% occurring once; the ten biggest clones make up around 6.5%. Germline V gene sequence: CDR1 MNHEY, CDR2 SMNVEV (reference sequence). The CDR3 spans 12 residues. The V gene lost 6 bases and the J gene lost 7 bases, with 10 bases spanning the gap. The sample originates from a study of cytomegalovirus exposure and HLA in healthy donors. General observations from the study: TCR beta chains associated with HLA were, in a later analysis, more clonally expanded than equally common others. The authors enumerated around 150 TCR beta chains as linked to cytomegalovirus.

This receptor was taken from a male donor in good health and CMV-seropositive. The chain employs TRBV27 and TRBJ2-1; TRBD1 is a possible D gene (5 bases). What was sequenced was PBMCs. CDR3 sequence reads: CASRTWTNEQFF. The CDR3 nucleotides read TGTGCCAGCAGAACCTGGACAAATGAGCAGTTCTTC.